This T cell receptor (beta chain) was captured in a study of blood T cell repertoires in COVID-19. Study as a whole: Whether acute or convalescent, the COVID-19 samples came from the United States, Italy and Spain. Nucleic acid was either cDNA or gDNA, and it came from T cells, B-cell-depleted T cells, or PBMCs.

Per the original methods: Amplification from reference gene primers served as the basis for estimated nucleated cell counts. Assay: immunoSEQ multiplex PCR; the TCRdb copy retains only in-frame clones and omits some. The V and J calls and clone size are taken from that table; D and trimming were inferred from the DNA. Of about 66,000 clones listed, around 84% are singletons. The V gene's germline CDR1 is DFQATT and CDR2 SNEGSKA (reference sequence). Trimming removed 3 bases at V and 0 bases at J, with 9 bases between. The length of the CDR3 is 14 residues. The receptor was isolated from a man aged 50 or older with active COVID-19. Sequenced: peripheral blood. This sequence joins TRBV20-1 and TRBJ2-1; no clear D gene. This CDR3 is CSASGWSSYNEQFF. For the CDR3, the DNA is TGCAGTGCTAGTGGTTGGAGCTCCTACAATGAGCAGTTCTTC.